The 27 T cell receptor beta chains below come from one sample, sequenced in a study of radiotherapy plus CTLA-4 blockade in lung cancer. Sequencing was performed with immunoSEQ multiplex PCR; in TCRdb, only in-frame clones are kept and a portion is missing. The sample records 120,000 or so clones, 90% being singletons. Sequencing used peripheral blood, obtained from a patient treated with radiotherapy plus ipilimumab. The receptors derive from a human donor with non-small cell lung cancer that progressed on radiotherapy plus ipilimumab.

The J gene is TRBJ2-3, the V gene TRBV19, with TRBD1 matching 9 bases. The CDR3 loop spans 16 amino acids. The germline V gene encodes CDR1 LNHDA and CDR2 SQIVND (reference sequence). The V and J ends lost 4 bases and 2 bases, in that order; junction bases with no gene match: 7. CDR3 coding DNA: TGTGCCAGTAGTAAAACAGGGGGCAGTGTCACAGATACGCAGTATTTT. Translated, it gives CASSKTGGSVTDTQYF.

This chain links TRBV2 with TRBJ1-2, with D unresolved. The length of the CDR3 is 15 residues. The germline gives CDR1 SNHLY, CDR2 FYNNEI. Trimming stripped 1 base from V and 6 bases from J, with 15 bases between. The CDR3 sequence is CASSEVVQPFNGYTF. DNA of the CDR3: TGTGCCAGCAGTGAAGTAGTACAGCCGTTTAATGGCTACACCTTC.

This clone has more than one count but fewer than ten. This CDR3 is CASSPRGNTIYF. The CDR3 nucleotides read TGTGCCAGCAGCCCTAGGGGAAACACCATATATTTT. The V call is TRBV7-8, the J call TRBJ1-3; D ambiguous. V lost 5 bases and J lost 4, with 6 bases in between. The CDR3 loop spans 12 amino acids. The germline gives CDR1 SGHVS, CDR2 FQNEAQ.

In this sample, this clone turned up once. As DNA, the CDR3 is TGTGCCTGGCGGGACAGGGATACCAAAAACATTCAGTACTTC. Protein: CAWRDRDTKNIQYF. The V call is TRBV30, the J call TRBJ2-4; 9 nucleotides align to TRBD1. J lost 2 bases, V lost 5 bases, and 4 bases had no gene match. The CDR3 runs 14 residues. Germline CDR1 and CDR2: GTSNPN and SVGIG (reference sequence).

In this sample, this clone turned up once. The CDR3 nucleotides read TGTGCCAGCAGTTACTCAGGGGGACGTAGGGAGCAGTACTTC. Protein product: CASSYSGGRREQYF. V and J are TRBV6-6 and TRBJ2-7, with D maybe TRBD1 (6 bases). CDR1 MNHNY and CDR2 SVGAGI come from the germline V gene (reference sequence). V lost 0 bases, J lost 7 bases, and 13 bases lay in between. The CDR3 is 14 residues long.

The chain joins TRBV7-2 to TRBJ2-7, with D hard to call. CDR3 length: 15 residues. The V end lost 4 bases, the J end lost 7 bases, and 20 bases lay between the germline ends. Germline V gives CDR1 SGHTA, CDR2 FQGNSA. The CDR3 loop is CASSSSGRTVEEQYF. The CDR3 nucleotides read TGTGCCAGCAGCTCCTCTGGGCGGACCGTTGAGGAGCAGTACTTC.

This clone appeared a single time. The V and J genes are TRBV27 and TRBJ2-1; D gene unclear. This CDR3 has 15 amino acids. Germline CDR1 MNHEY, CDR2 SMNVEV (reference sequence). V lost 2 bases and J 5 bases, leaving 13 bases between the germline ends. The CDR3 DNA reads as TGTGCCAGCAGTTTACTGGGCCTAAAGAACAATGAGCAGTTCTTC. Amino acids: CASSLLGLKNNEQFF.

The V gene is TRBV5-4, the J gene TRBJ1-1; D might be TRBD1 (6 bases). V was clipped by 4 bases and J by 11 bases, with 21 bases between them. Germline CDR1 and CDR2: SGHNT and YYREEE (reference sequence). The CDR3 has 14 amino acids. The DNA of the CDR3 is TGTGCCAGCAGCGGGGGTCCGGGGCGCCAGGGGGCTTTCTTT. Protein product: CASSGGPGRQGAFF. The full variable domain, with the rest looked up from reference TRBV5-4 and TRBJ1-1, is ETGVTQSPTHLIKTRGQQVTLRCSSQSGHNTVSWYQQALGQGPQFIFQYYREEENGRGNFPPRFSGLQFPNYSSELNVNALELDDSALYLCASSGGPGRQGAFFGQGTRLTVV.

The rearrangement joins TRBV5-6 to TRBJ1-5; TRBD1 is a possible D gene (5 bases). The CDR3 is 16 residues long. With 0 bases removed from V and 0 bases from J, the gap between germline ends came to 10 bases. The germline V gene encodes CDR1 SGHDT and CDR2 YYEEEE. CDR3 residues: CASSLAAGTSNQPQHF. The DNA for the CDR3 is TGTGCCAGCAGCTTGGCGGCAGGGACTAGCAATCAGCCCCAGCATTTT.

The chain recombines TRBV5-4 with TRBJ2-7; TRBD2 agrees at 8 bases. Trimming cost V 0 bases and J 2 bases; bases outside gene matches: 4. Germline lookup yields CDR1 SGHNT and CDR2 YYREEE (reference sequence). This CDR3 spans 15 amino acids. The CDR3 loop is CASSLGAGGPYEQYF. The DNA of the CDR3 is TGTGCCAGCAGCTTGGGGGCGGGAGGTCCCTACGAGCAGTACTTC.

CDR3 residues: CASSSDSGKKQFF. Written as DNA, the CDR3 is TGTGCCAGCAGCTCCGATAGCGGGAAGAAGCAGTTCTTC. The gene calls are TRBV7-3 and TRBJ2-1; TRBD2 agrees at 8 bases. Trimming at V came to 4 bases and at J to 11 bases, leaving 7 bases not matched to a gene. There are 13 residues in the CDR3. Germline loops: CDR1 SGHTA, CDR2 FQGTGA.

This chain uses TRBV2 with TRBJ2-7; D possibly uses TRBD1 or TRBD2 (7 bases each). V was shortened by 3 bases and J by 6 bases, with 21 bases between the two germline ends. Germline lookup yields CDR1 SNHLY and CDR2 FYNNEI. The CDR3 extends over 16 amino acids. The CDR3 loop reads CASSESTGEGFGEQYF. CDR3 bases: TGTGCCAGCAGTGAGTCCACAGGGGAGGGATTCGGCGAGCAGTACTTC. Based on the CDR3 plus reference TRBV2 and TRBJ2-7, the full variable domain is EPEVTQTPSHQVTQMGQEVILRCVPISNHLYFYWYRQILGQKVEFLVSFYNNEISEKSEIFDDQFSVERPDGSNFTLKIRSTKLEDSAMYFCASSESTGEGFGEQYFGPGTRLTVT.

The chain uses TRBV2 and TRBJ2-7; tentatively, D is TRBD2 (5 bases). This CDR3 contains 12 residues. The germline V gene encodes CDR1 SNHLY and CDR2 FYNNEI. Trimming shortened V by 11 bases and J by 6 bases, and 17 bases separated the two germline ends. CDR3 residues: CAGSEVRGEQYF. CDR3 bases: TGTGCCGGGTCAGAAGTCCGGGGCGAGCAGTACTTC.

The CDR3 nucleotides are TGTGCCACCAGCATGTTAGCGGCAAAAAACATTCAGTACTTC. Translating it yields CATSMLAAKNIQYF. The chain has TRBV15 and TRBJ2-4; TRBD2 is a possible D gene (6 bases). CDR1 and CDR2 (germline): LNHNV, YYDKDF (reference sequence). The V end lost 4 bases, the J end lost 4 bases, and 11 bases lay between the germline ends. The CDR3 extends over 14 amino acids.

V usage is TRBV11-2 and J usage is TRBJ1-5, with unresolved D. CDR1 is SGHAT and CDR2 is FQNNGV in the germline V gene. The CDR3 is made up of 13 amino acids. The V end was cut by 3 bases, the J end by 4 bases, with 7 bases between. Written as DNA, the CDR3 is TGTGCCAGCAGCTTTCAGAGTAATCAGCCCCAGCATTTT. Its translation is CASSFQSNQPQHF.

Here the CDR3 DNA reads TGTGCCAGCAGTGAGACCCAGGCCACAGATACGCAGTATTTT. It encodes CASSETQATDTQYF. The genes are TRBV6-1 and TRBJ2-3; D is undetermined. The CDR3 contains 14 residues. The V gene's germline CDR1 is MNHNS and CDR2 SASEGT. V gave up 3 bases and J gave up 2 bases, with 9 bases separating them.

The chain is built from TRBV25-1 and TRBJ2-5; 7 bases match TRBD2. The CDR3 contains 15 residues. Looked up from germline, CDR1 is MGHDK and CDR2 is SYGVNS. The ends lost 2 bases at V and 13 bases at J; junction bases unmatched: 16. CDR3: CASSEAGREARGLYF. CDR3 DNA sequence: TGTGCCAGCAGTGAAGCGGGTCGGGAGGCCCGGGGGTTGTACTTC.

The V call is TRBV4-1, the J call TRBJ1-1, with TRBD1 as a possible D gene (5 bases). Germline V gene data show CDR1 as MGHRA and CDR2 as YSYEKL. Deletions cut 2 bases from V and 4 bases from J, with 20 bases between. This CDR3 comprises 17 residues. CDR3 sequence: CASSQPRDRGGSTEAFF. In DNA, the CDR3 is TGCGCCAGCAGCCAACCCCGGGACCGGGGAGGGAGCACTGAAGCTTTCTTT.

The count of this clone is one. This chain joins TRBV7-9 and TRBJ1-4; D remains unclear. V dropped 5 bases and J dropped 4 bases, with 8 bases sitting between them. The CDR3 loop spans 13 amino acids. Germline assignment: CDR1 SEHNR and CDR2 FQNEAQ (reference sequence). The chain's CDR3 is CASSHSDNEKLFF. CDR3 sequence (DNA): TGTGCCAGCAGCCACAGCGATAATGAAAAACTGTTTTTT.

V gene TRBV28 combines with J gene TRBJ2-2; 11 nucleotides align to TRBD1. The CDR3 is 15 amino acids. V shed 5 bases and J 5 bases; nucleotides not matched to a gene: 4. CDR1 and CDR2 from the germline V gene are MDHEN and SYDVKM. CDR3 DNA sequence: TGTGCCAGCAGTCGGACAGGGGGCGTGACCGGGGAGCTGTTTTTT. It specifies CASSRTGGVTGELFF.

This chain joins TRBV28 and TRBJ2-4, with D maybe TRBD1 (6 bases). There are 15 residues in the CDR3. Germline V gene lookup returns CDR1 MDHEN and CDR2 SYDVKM. V shed 6 bases and J shed 0 bases, with 12 bases lying between them. CDR3 amino acids: CASRQGTIAKNIQYF. The CDR3 nucleotides read TGTGCCAGCAGACAGGGAACGATAGCCAAAAACATTCAGTACTTC.

The chain recombines TRBV6-6 with TRBJ1-3, with TRBD1 as a possible D gene (6 bases). Looked up from germline, CDR1 is MNHNY and CDR2 is SVGAGI (reference sequence). CDR3 length: 14 residues. V was trimmed by 9 bases and J by 4 bases, leaving 16 bases between them. The CDR3 loop is CASQTGTSGNTIYF. CDR3 nucleotide sequence: TGTGCCAGTCAAACCGGGACATCAGGAAACACCATATATTTT.

The chain links TRBV5-6 to TRBJ2-7; TRBD1 matches at 8 bases. The CDR3 has 16 amino acids. Germline V CDR1 and CDR2: SGHDT, YYEEEE. V was pared by 0 bases and J by 5 bases, with 10 bases of the junction left unmatched. The CDR3 sequence: CASSLVSRTGYHEQYF. In DNA, the CDR3 is TGTGCCAGCAGCTTGGTATCCAGGACAGGGTATCACGAGCAGTACTTC.

This clone was seen a few times. This chain connects TRBV4-1 to TRBJ2-7, with 8 bases aligning to TRBD1. V shed 1 base, J shed 7 bases, and the junction held 6 bases outside the gene matches. The CDR3 spans 14 residues. Looked up from germline, CDR1 is MGHRA and CDR2 is YSYEKL. The CDR3 sequence: CASSQVQGAREQYF. In DNA, the CDR3 is TGCGCCAGCAGCCAAGTGCAGGGGGCGAGGGAGCAGTACTTC.

This clone was picked up one time. The chain couples TRBV19 to TRBJ2-5; the match to TRBD2 covers 9 bases. The germline V gene has CDR1 LNHDA and CDR2 SQIVND (reference sequence). After removal of 3 bases from V and 3 bases from J, the junction contained 5 bases not matched to a gene. This CDR3 comprises 15 residues. DNA of the CDR3: TGTGCCAGTAGTATTCAATCTAGCGGGAAAGAGACCCAGTACTTC. Protein sequence: CASSIQSSGKETQYF.

The chain recombines TRBV2 with TRBJ2-7; 7 bases are a match to TRBD1. The trim removed 9 bases at V and 6 bases at J, leaving 11 bases unmatched. The germline CDR1 and CDR2 sequences are SNHLY and FYNNEI. This CDR3 is built from 13 residues. CDR3 loop: CASLRQGAGEQYF. The DNA of the CDR3 is TGTGCCAGTTTACGACAGGGCGCGGGCGAGCAGTACTTC.

V usage is TRBV15 and J usage is TRBJ2-7, with 7 bases aligning to TRBD1. This CDR3 comprises 14 residues. V lost 2 bases to trimming and J lost 3 bases; unmatched junction nucleotides: 4. Germline CDR1 LNHNV, CDR2 YYDKDF (reference sequence). CDR3 protein: CATSRRQGDYEQYF. DNA of the CDR3: TGTGCCACCAGCAGACGACAGGGTGACTACGAGCAGTACTTC.